What follows is one T cell receptor beta chain and its context. The CDR3 length is 16 residues. Germline V CDR1 and CDR2: SGHRS, YFSETQ. V was clipped by 7 bases and J by 0 bases, with 18 bases between them. Clones were sequenced by immunoSEQ multiplex PCR, and TCRdb holds only the in-frame ones, with some missing. The data show 200,000 to 250,000 clones, with 85% to 95% seen just once and 1.5% held by the top ten. This entry comes from a study of control samples from healthy donors and cancer patients. The sequence came from a man aged 50-60 years in good health. The chain is built from TRBV5-1 and TRBJ2-3, with a possible D match to TRBD1 (6 bases). The sample taken for sequencing was blood. The chain's CDR3 is CASPQGTFPSTDTQYF. The CDR3 DNA is TGCGCCAGCCCTCAGGGGACGTTCCCTAGCACAGATACGCAGTATTTT.